These 20 T cell receptor beta chains were sequenced from one sample in a study of T cells in Graves' hyperthyroidism and ophthalmopathy. Amplified regions were TCR beta CDR3 sequences from RNA transcripts. First-round RT-PCR targeting the TCR CDR3 was performed with the HTBI primer set. TCRdb recomputed calls from the multiplex PCR reads with MiXCR, one row per CDR3 protein. The data hold around 440,000 distinct CDR3 sequences, with about 15% observed a single time. The sample comprised blood. All receptors derive from a woman aged 18-35 years with Graves' hyperthyroidism.

In its sample, this clonotype was seen many times. The genes are TRBV2 and TRBJ2-2; D perhaps matches TRBD2 (7 bases). V shed 7 bases and J shed 4 bases, with 13 bases lying between them. The CDR3 is made up of 14 amino acids. Germline V lookup: CDR1 SNHLY, CDR2 FYNNEI. The CDR3, as DNA: TGTGCCAGCAAAGGGGGAGGGAGCACCGGGGAGCTGTTTTTT. This codes for CASKGGGSTGELFF. The complete variable domain, with remaining parts taken from reference TRBV2 and TRBJ2-2, reads EPEVTQTPSHQVTQMGQEVILRCVPISNHLYFYWYRQILGQKVEFLVSFYNNEISEKSEIFDDQFSVERPDGSNFTLKIRSTKLEDSAMYFCASKGGGSTGELFFGEGSRLTVL.

The CDR3 reads CASSVGGRGPPYNEQFF. In nucleotides, the CDR3 is TGTGCCAGCAGCGTAGGAGGGCGGGGTCCTCCCTACAATGAGCAGTTCTTC. The chain joins TRBV9 to TRBJ2-1; maybe TRBD2 (6 bases). Germline CDR1 is SGDLS and CDR2 is YYNGEE. V lost 0 bases to trimming and J lost 2 bases, with 15 bases between them. This CDR3 region has 17 residues.

There are many counts of this clonotype. The chain recombines TRBV12-3 or TRBV12-4 with TRBJ2-1; no clear D. V lost 8 bases and J 8 bases, leaving 16 bases between the germline ends. The CDR3 runs to 13 residues. The chain's CDR3 is CASRSGNLDEQFF. The CDR3, as DNA: TGTGCCAGCCGGTCTGGAAATTTGGATGAGCAGTTCTTC.

This clonotype was seen at least ten times. This chain connects TRBV27 to TRBJ2-3, with 8 bases fitting TRBD2. The CDR3 runs 16 residues. The J segment lost 6 bases and the V segment lost 5 bases, leaving 13 bases of the junction unmatched. Germline CDR1 and CDR2: MNHEY and SMNVEV (reference sequence). CDR3 sequence: CASSPAAAGVLDTQYF. The CDR3 region has the DNA TGTGCCAGCAGTCCCGCGGCAGCGGGAGTCTTGGATACGCAGTATTTT.

In regard to this clonotype: Since a much larger clone is just one base distant, this may be a read error. CDR3 amino acids: CASSFGRGTGANVLTF. In DNA, the CDR3 is TGTGCCAGCAGCTTTGGACGGGGAACTGGGGCCAACGTCCTGACTTTC. V usage is TRBV7-9 and J usage is TRBJ2-6, with a tentative D call TRBD2 (5 bases). CDR1 SEHNR and CDR2 FQNEAQ come from the germline V gene (reference sequence). The V and J ends lost 3 bases and 2 bases respectively, with 11 bases between them. The CDR3 has 16 amino acids. Full variable domain (remainder filled in from reference TRBV7-9 and TRBJ2-6): DTGVSQNPRHKITKRGQNVTFRCDPISEHNRLYWYRQTLGQGPEFLTYFQNEAQLEKSRLLSDRFSAERPKGSFSTLEIQRTEQGDSAMYLCASSFGRGTGANVLTFGAGSRLTVL.

This clonotype was detected a few times. The V and J genes are TRBV6-5 and TRBJ2-6; D gene ambiguous. The CDR3 is made up of 15 amino acids. Trimming took off 4 bases at V and 0 bases at J, with 7 bases between the two ends. The germline V gene has CDR1 MNHEY and CDR2 SVGAGI. The CDR3 DNA sequence: TGTGCCAGCAGTTCCGAGAGCTCTGGGGCCAACGTCCTGACTTTC. Its translation: CASSSESSGANVLTF.

This clonotype has ten or more counts. The chain recombines TRBV13 with TRBJ2-5, with no clear D. The CDR3 is 15 residues long. V was shortened by 4 bases and J by 5 bases, with 17 bases between the two germline ends. Germline values: CDR1 PRHDT, CDR2 FYEKMQ (reference sequence). The CDR3 loop is CASSSRVRNRETQYF. Here the CDR3 DNA reads TGTGCCAGCAGCTCCCGGGTCCGGAATCGGGAGACCCAGTACTTC. Using reference TRBV13 and TRBJ2-5 for the parts outside the CDR3, the full variable domain is AAGVIQSPRHLIKEKRETATLKCYPIPRHDTVYWYQQGPGQDPQFLISFYEKMQSDKGSIPDRFSAQQFSDYHSELNMSSLELGDSALYFCASSSRVRNRETQYFGPGTRLLVL.

Concerning this clonotype: Since a much larger clone is just one base distant, this may be a read error. This chain links TRBV10-3 with TRBJ2-1; 8 bases fit TRBD2. The DNA end is more similar to TRBJ2-7, so the J call may be wrong. The germline gives CDR1 ENHRY, CDR2 SYGVKD. The CDR3 extends over 18 amino acids. This chain's CDR3 is CAISPLGGTAGAYNEQYF. The CDR3 DNA sequence: TGTGCCATCAGTCCCCTCGGTGGTACAGCGGGGGCCTACAATGAGCAGTACTTC.

CDR3 nucleotides: TGTGCCAGCGGGAAGACTAGCTCGGGGGCCTCCACAGATACGCAGTATTTT. Translating gives CASGKTSSGASTDTQYF. The chain employs TRBV7-9 and TRBJ2-3; D is possibly TRBD2 (7 bases). CDR3 length: 17 residues. Looked up from germline, CDR1 is SEHNR and CDR2 is FQNEAQ (reference sequence). V lost 8 bases and J lost 2, with 23 bases in between.

This clonotype came up a few times. V gene TRBV30 combines with J gene TRBJ2-7; 8 bases align to TRBD2. V lost 5 bases to trimming and J lost 9 bases; unmatched junction nucleotides: 15. Germline-derived CDR1 and CDR2 are GTSNPN and SVGIG (reference sequence). The CDR3 length is 14 residues. CDR3 protein: CAWGPLASGLGQYF. The CDR3 coding sequence is TGTGCCTGGGGCCCCCTGGCTAGCGGGTTGGGGCAGTACTTC.

The chain is built from TRBV19 and TRBJ2-7; D not resolved. This CDR3 region has 14 residues. Germline-derived CDR1 and CDR2 are LNHDA and SQIVND (reference sequence). V was trimmed by 3 bases and J by 4 bases, leaving 13 bases between them. This CDR3 reads CASSIRTGLYEQYF. The CDR3 DNA sequence: TGTGCCAGTAGTATTCGCACCGGTTTATACGAGCAGTACTTC.

This clonotype has ten or more counts. Here the CDR3 reads CASSESQAMNTEAFF. The CDR3 bases are TGTGCCAGCAGCGAATCCCAGGCGATGAACACTGAAGCTTTCTTT. The chain joins TRBV9 to TRBJ1-1; unclear D gene. Trimming removed 3 bases at V and 0 bases at J, with 12 bases between. Germline V gives CDR1 SGDLS, CDR2 YYNGEE. CDR3 length: 15 residues.

This clonotype has ten or more counts. V is TRBV18 and J is TRBJ2-5; possibly TRBD2 for D (5 bases). V was cut by 5 bases and J by 6 bases, with 16 bases left in between. Germline CDR1 reads KGHSH; CDR2 reads LQKENI. This CDR3 contains 14 residues. The CDR3 here is CASSVGVNGQTQYF. CDR3 coding DNA: TGTGCCAGCTCAGTCGGGGTGAACGGGCAGACCCAGTACTTC.

This clonotype was detected many times. This sequence joins TRBV12-3 or TRBV12-4 and TRBJ1-5, with TRBD1 matching 8 bases. The CDR3 totals 14 residues. The J segment lost 4 bases and the V segment lost 6 bases, leaving 5 bases of the junction unmatched. Written as DNA, the CDR3 is TGTGCCAGCAGCCGCGGACAGGGAAATCAGCCCCAGCATTTT. This translates into CASSRGQGNQPQHF.

The chain combines TRBV28 with TRBJ2-7; D remains unclear. The CDR3 length is 13 residues. Trimming took 6 bases from V and 0 from J, leaving 9 bases between them. CDR1 is MDHEN, CDR2 SYDVKM, per germline. The CDR3 DNA reads TGTGCCAGCAGCCAAGATACCTCCTACGAGCAGTACTTC. Encoded protein: CASSQDTSYEQYF.

This clonotype was found many times. At one of its ends the junction is not consistent with the germline gene, which may arise from a read error. The rearrangement uses TRBV20-1 and TRBJ2-5; 16 nucleotides agree with TRBD2. This CDR3 has 13 residues. Germline CDR1 and CDR2: DFQATT and SNEGSKA (reference sequence). In DNA, the CDR3 is TGCAGTGCTGCCGGGACTAGCGGGGGGGGCCTGAACTTC. Translated, it gives CSAAGTSGGGLNF.

To note about this clonotype: This may arise from a read error, as a much more abundant clone is one base away. The chain combines TRBV27 with TRBJ1-5; no firm D call. The length of the CDR3 is 14 residues. Trimming took off 0 bases at V and 6 bases at J, with 9 bases between the two ends. The germline CDR1 and CDR2 sequences are MNHEY and SMNVEV (reference sequence). The CDR3 coding sequence is TGTGCCAGCAGTTTATCGCTCTATAGTCAGCCCCAGCATTTT. Amino acid sequence: CASSLSLYSQPQHF.

In this sample, this clonotype turned up many times. This chain links TRBV7-9 with TRBJ1-1, with D hard to call. The CDR3 has 13 amino acids. From germline, CDR1 is SEHNR and CDR2 FQNEAQ (reference sequence). Trimming removed 1 base at V and 2 bases at J, with 5 bases between. CDR3 nucleotide sequence: TGTGCCAGCAGCTTAGGTTATAACACTGAAGCTTTCTTT. Translating gives CASSLGYNTEAFF.

This clonotype showed up just a few times. This may be a read error: a much more frequent sequence differs by one nucleotide. This chain connects TRBV20-1 to TRBJ2-1, with TRBD2 identical over 13 bases. The CDR3 loop spans 15 amino acids. Germline lookup yields CDR1 DFQATT and CDR2 SNEGSKA (reference sequence). CDR3 protein: CSAIPGLAGYNEQLF. As DNA, the CDR3 is TGCAGTGCCATTCCGGGACTAGCGGGGTACAATGAGCAGCTCTTC.

This clonotype was counted between two and nine times. The chain couples TRBV4-2 to TRBJ1-2, with 8 bases lining up with TRBD1. V lost 4 bases, J lost 3 bases, and 7 bases stayed unmatched. In germline, CDR1 is LGHNA, CDR2 YNFKEQ. The CDR3 runs 15 residues. CDR3 sequence (DNA): TGTGCCAGCAGCCCAGGACAGGGCGTGGACTATGGCTACACCTTC. This translates into CASSPGQGVDYGYTF.